This T cell receptor beta chain came from a study of blood T cell repertoires in COVID-19. Repertoires were generated with immunoSEQ multiplex PCR, while TCRdb's copy carries only in-frame clones and drops some. There are 130,000 to 150,000 clones in the sample; just under 90% occur only once, and around 8.3% lies in the top ten. The CDR3 extends over 15 amino acids. V gave up 2 bases and J gave up 4 bases, with 14 bases separating them. In germline, CDR1 is SGHTA, CDR2 FQGNSA. The sequenced sample was peripheral blood. This sequence originates from a woman aged 45-60 years with active or convalescent COVID-19. This sequence joins TRBV7-2 and TRBJ2-5; D is perhaps TRBD1 (5 bases). The CDR3 region has the DNA TGTGCCAGCAGCTTATTTCAGGGAATCCGAGAGACCCAGTACTTC. Amino acids: CASSLFQGIRETQYF.